A single TCR beta chain is shown here with its context. Clones were read by immunoSEQ multiplex PCR, and TCRdb kept only the in-frame ones, dropping some. Of about 1 million clones in the sample, approximately 72% were seen once. These data belong to a study of shared clonotypes between healthy human individuals. About the research overall: The donor group consisted of a couple of women and a few men, aged 18 to 49.

V gave up 3 bases and J gave up 4 bases; unmatched junction bases: 6. CDR3 length equals 14 residues. Germline values: CDR1 SGDLS, CDR2 YYNGEE. The sample comprised memory CD4+ T cells sorted from blood. Subset described: CD45RA-negative fraction. The V gene is TRBV9, the J gene TRBJ1-2, with 7 bases that match TRBD1. The sequence was obtained from a man aged 18 to 30 in good health. The CDR3 protein is CASSAGGQSYGYTF. DNA for the CDR3: TGTGCCAGCAGCGCAGGGGGACAAAGCTATGGCTACACCTTC.